Shown below are 27 T cell receptor beta chains from a single sample sequenced in a study of blood T cell repertoires in COVID-19. Generated by immunoSEQ multiplex PCR, the TCRdb table keeps only in-frame clones and is missing some. The sample lists about 87,000 clones, about nine tenths occurring once. The sample taken for sequencing was peripheral blood. These receptor sequences come from a man aged 18 to 30 with COVID-19, enrolled during active disease.

The chain is built from TRBV6-1 and TRBJ2-1; 8 positions agree with TRBD1. The junction had 1 base not matched to a gene; V was cut back by 1 base and J by 5 bases. The length of the CDR3 is 14 residues. The germline CDR1 and CDR2 sequences are MNHNS and SASEGT. CDR3 nucleotide sequence: TGTGCCAGCAGTGAAGGGACAGGGAACAATGAGCAGTTCTTC. Translated, it gives CASSEGTGNNEQFF.

The chain joins TRBV5-4 to TRBJ2-5; a possible D gene is TRBD2 (6 bases). The germline V gene encodes CDR1 SGHNT and CDR2 YYREEE (reference sequence). This CDR3 has 14 residues. V lost 7 bases, J lost 5 bases, and 18 bases lay in between. The CDR3: CASGAWRGEETQYF. Written as DNA, the CDR3 is TGTGCCAGCGGAGCTTGGAGGGGCGAGGAGACCCAGTACTTC.

The CDR3 DNA reads TGTGCCAGCAGCGTCCTACTAGCGGGAGAAGGTTACGAGCAGTACTTC. Encoded protein: CASSVLLAGEGYEQYF. The rearrangement links TRBV11-2 to TRBJ2-7, with TRBD2 identical over 11 bases. J was trimmed by 4 bases and V by 5 bases; bases with no gene match: 10. The CDR3 runs 16 residues. Germline loops: CDR1 SGHAT, CDR2 FQNNGV.

This clone was seen a single time. At one end the junction does not follow the germline gene, possibly because of a read error. Different DNA sequences within this sample yield the same CDR3. The chain carries TRBV7-3 and TRBJ2-2, with D uncertain. The CDR3 has 14 amino acids. Germline CDR1 and CDR2: SGHTA and FQGTGA. This CDR3 is CASSLTRNTGELFF. DNA of the CDR3: TGTGCCAGCAGCCTAACCAGGAACACCGGGGAGCTGTTTTTT.

This clone came up once. This chain joins TRBV2 and TRBJ1-1, with 9 bases aligning to TRBD1. This CDR3 is 15 amino acids long. Germline assignment: CDR1 SNHLY and CDR2 FYNNEI. The V and J ends lost 6 bases and 5 bases, in that order; junction bases with no gene match: 10. The CDR3 region is CASRPGQGARTEAFF. CDR3 coding DNA: TGTGCCAGCAGGCCGGGACAGGGAGCAAGGACTGAAGCTTTCTTT.

J is TRBJ2-3 and V is TRBV11-3; 7 bases are shared with TRBD2. Trimming removed 3 bases from V and 3 bases from J; junction bases left unmatched: 6. The CDR3 is 15 amino acids. Germline V gene lookup returns CDR1 SGHNT and CDR2 YENEEA. The DNA for the CDR3 is TGTGCCAGCAGCTTCAGCGGGGAATCTACAGATACGCAGTATTTT. As protein: CASSFSGESTDTQYF.

The chain carries TRBV29-1 and TRBJ1-3; 7 bases align to TRBD1. This CDR3 spans 13 amino acids. Germline CDR1 and CDR2: SQVTM and ANQGSEA. V gave up 5 bases and J gave up 0 bases; unmatched junction bases: 1. CDR3 DNA: TGCAGCGTTCGACAGGGCTCTGGAAACACCATATATTTT. Its translation is CSVRQGSGNTIYF.

This chain joins TRBV19 and TRBJ1-2; the D gene is possibly TRBD1 (5 bases). The CDR3 loop spans 14 amino acids. Germline values: CDR1 LNHDA, CDR2 SQIVND (reference sequence). With 5 bases removed from V and 4 bases from J, the gap between germline ends came to 14 bases. CDR3 amino acids: CASSVTGGSYGYTF. The DNA for the CDR3 is TGTGCCAGTAGTGTCACAGGAGGGAGCTATGGCTACACCTTC.

This clone was seen only once. The V gene is TRBV18, the J gene TRBJ2-5; perhaps TRBD2 as D (6 bases). This CDR3 comprises 17 residues. Germline CDR1 and CDR2: KGHSH and LQKENI. The germline V and J ends were trimmed by 3 bases and 6 bases, with 23 bases remaining between them. The CDR3 sequence is CASSPRGVADSLQTQYF. CDR3 DNA sequence: TGTGCCAGCTCACCCAGAGGGGTAGCGGATAGCTTACAGACCCAGTACTTC.

The chain uses TRBV19 and TRBJ1-1; no firm D call. The V end lost 5 bases, the J end lost 5 bases, and 15 bases lay between the germline ends. This CDR3 has 14 amino acids. Per germline, CDR1 LNHDA and CDR2 SQIVND (reference sequence). The CDR3 loop reads CASSLGREWTEAFF. The DNA for the CDR3 is TGTGCCAGTAGTCTTGGGAGGGAGTGGACTGAAGCTTTCTTT.

The genes are TRBV28 and TRBJ2-4, with D possibly matching TRBD1 (6 bases). Germline loops: CDR1 MDHEN, CDR2 SYDVKM. Between the trimmed V and J ends, which lost 1 base and 4 bases, there was a span of 23 bases. This CDR3 comprises 19 residues. The CDR3: CASSLSHTKYRVWKNIQYF. For the CDR3, the DNA is TGTGCCAGCAGTTTATCCCACACTAAATACAGGGTTTGGAAAAACATTCAGTACTTC.

The chain couples TRBV19 to TRBJ1-5, with TRBD1 matching 9 bases. CDR3 length: 17 residues. Germline assignment: CDR1 LNHDA and CDR2 SQIVND (reference sequence). After removal of 7 bases from V and 3 bases from J, the junction contained 13 bases not matched to a gene. The DNA for the CDR3 is TGTGCCAGTACCTTACAGGGGGCAGGGAGGAACAATCAGCCCCAGCATTTT. Its protein is CASTLQGAGRNNQPQHF.

CDR3 loop: CASSSSTSGSPFF. The CDR3, as DNA: TGTGCCAGCAGCTCCTCGACTAGCGGGAGCCCGTTCTTC. V usage is TRBV11-3 and J usage is TRBJ2-1, with 12 nucleotides matching TRBD2. The J segment lost 15 bases and the V segment lost 4 bases, leaving 7 bases of the junction unmatched. The CDR3 is 13 residues long. Germline CDR1 reads SGHNT; CDR2 reads YENEEA.

The V call is TRBV9, the J call TRBJ1-6; D is uncertain. The CDR3 runs to 16 residues. Germline V lookup: CDR1 SGDLS, CDR2 YYNGEE. The V and J ends lost 4 bases and 0 bases respectively, with 11 bases between them. CDR3 residues: CASSPRVGSYNSPLHF. The CDR3 coding sequence is TGTGCCAGCAGCCCCCGCGTCGGCTCCTATAATTCACCCCTCCACTTT.

The chain has TRBV5-8 and TRBJ1-5; D is unresolved. Between the trimmed V and J ends, which lost 4 bases and 4 bases, there was a span of 9 bases. This CDR3 is 13 amino acids long. Germline V lookup: CDR1 SGHTS, CDR2 YDEGEE. Written as DNA, the CDR3 is TGTGCCAGCAGCCCCACAAGAAATCAGCCCCAGCATTTT. Protein product: CASSPTRNQPQHF. The whole variable domain, filled in from reference TRBV5-8 and TRBJ1-5, reads EAGVTQSPTHLIKTRGQQATLRCSPISGHTSVYWYQQALGLGLQFLLWYDEGEERNRGNFPPRFSGRQFPNYSSELNVNALELEDSALYLCASSPTRNQPQHFGDGTRLSIL.

With regard to this clone: A read error may account for a junction end that differs from germline. The J gene is TRBJ1-2, the V gene TRBV19, with D tentatively TRBD1 (5 bases). The length of the CDR3 is 15 residues. Germline CDR1 reads LNHDA; CDR2 reads SQIVND (reference sequence). The CDR3 nucleotides read TGTGCCAGTAGTATTCGCGAAGGGGCCGTGGGTCTTTCTGCCTTC. Residues: CASSIREGAVGLSAF. The full variable domain, its missing parts supplied by reference TRBV19 and TRBJ1-2, is DGGITQSPKYLFRKEGQNVTLSCEQNLNHDAMYWYRQDPGQGLRLIYYSQIVNDFQKGDIAEGYSVSREKKESFPLTVTSAQKNPTAFYLCASSIREGAVGLSAFGSGTRLTVV.

This sequence joins TRBV6-2 or TRBV6-3 and TRBJ1-2, with a possible D match to TRBD1 (5 bases). CDR1 and CDR2 from the germline V gene are MNHEY and SVGEGT. V lost 5 bases to trimming and J lost 1 base, with 14 bases between them. The CDR3 length is 15 residues. Here the CDR3 reads CASSHDRDYNYGYTF. CDR3 nucleotides: TGTGCCAGCAGTCACGACAGAGATTATAACTATGGCTACACCTTC.

This chain uses TRBV6-5 with TRBJ2-7, with D possibly being TRBD2 (6 bases). Trimming shortened V by 2 bases and J by 5 bases, and 16 bases separated the two germline ends. The CDR3 length is 15 residues. The germline CDR1 and CDR2 sequences are MNHEY and SVGAGI. CDR3 DNA sequence: TGTGCCAGCAGTTACATTGTCGGGAGAATCCACGAGCAGTACTTC. The encoded protein is CASSYIVGRIHEQYF.

The chain couples TRBV28 to TRBJ1-2, with 7 positions matching TRBD1. Germline V gene data show CDR1 as MDHEN and CDR2 as SYDVKM. The ends lost 2 bases at V and 3 bases at J; junction bases unmatched: 3. This CDR3 has 14 amino acids. CDR3 DNA: TGTGCCAGCAGTTTAGAAGGACAGGACTATGGCTACACCTTC. Residues: CASSLEGQDYGYTF.

The genes are TRBV18 and TRBJ2-7; 11 positions match TRBD1. The V segment lost 4 bases and the J segment 2 bases; nucleotides outside the gene matches: 1. CDR1 and CDR2 (germline): KGHSH, LQKENI. The CDR3 loop spans 14 amino acids. The CDR3, as DNA: TGTGCCAGCTCACTGGGACAGGGGGCCTACGAGCAGTACTTC. Translation gives CASSLGQGAYEQYF.

V usage is TRBV7-9 and J usage is TRBJ1-4; D is uncertain. The CDR3 length is 14 residues. Trimming removed 3 bases from V and 3 bases from J, with 8 bases in between. Germline V gene data show CDR1 as SEHNR and CDR2 as FQNEAQ (reference sequence). The DNA of the CDR3 is TGTGCCAGCAGCTTGCGAGCTTCTAATGAAAAACTGTTTTTT. Protein product: CASSLRASNEKLFF.

The rearrangement joins TRBV12-3 or TRBV12-4 to TRBJ2-2; the D gene is possibly TRBD1 (5 bases). Trimming left V 5 bases short and J 4 bases short, with 8 bases between. This CDR3 has 13 residues. CDR3 coding DNA: TGTGCCAGCAGTGCCCAGGGCACCGGGGAGCTGTTTTTT. This translates into CASSAQGTGELFF.

V is TRBV18 and J is TRBJ2-7, with D tentatively TRBD2 (6 bases). CDR1 is KGHSH, CDR2 LQKENI, per germline. The CDR3 length is 14 residues. Trimming took 2 bases from V and 3 from J, leaving 11 bases between them. The CDR3 spells CASSPGGALYEQYF. CDR3 DNA: TGTGCCAGCTCACCAGGAGGGGCCCTCTACGAGCAGTACTTC.

The genes are TRBV7-3 and TRBJ2-3; a possible D gene is TRBD2 (7 bases). V was shortened by 2 bases and J by 8 bases, with 14 bases between the two germline ends. The CDR3 covers 14 residues. The V gene's germline CDR1 is SGHTA and CDR2 FQGTGA. The CDR3 region is CASSLLQGGGTQYF. For the CDR3, the DNA is TGTGCCAGCAGCTTACTACAGGGAGGGGGTACGCAGTATTTT.

The V gene is TRBV24-1, the J gene TRBJ2-5, with 13 nucleotides matching TRBD2. Germline CDR1 and CDR2: KGHDR and SFDVKD. The CDR3 contains 15 residues. Losses at the gene ends were 4 bases for V and 5 bases for J; bases not matched to a gene: 3. The CDR3 DNA follows: TGTGCCACCAGTGACCAGACTAGCGGGAGGGAGACCCAGTACTTC. Translating it yields CATSDQTSGRETQYF.

This clone appeared once. V usage is TRBV25-1 and J usage is TRBJ2-1, with D possibly matching TRBD2 (5 bases). This CDR3 spans 17 amino acids. Per germline, CDR1 MGHDK and CDR2 SYGVNS. The ends were cut back, 3 bases at V and 0 bases at J, with 15 bases in the middle. For the CDR3, the DNA is TGTGCCAGCAGTGATCCGGCATCTAGCCTCTCCTACAATGAGCAGTTCTTC. Translation: CASSDPASSLSYNEQFF.

V gene TRBV6-5 combines with J gene TRBJ1-2; D is unresolved. CDR3 length: 11 amino acids. V lost 10 bases and J 3 bases, leaving 9 bases between the germline ends. From germline, CDR1 is MNHEY and CDR2 SVGAGI. This chain's CDR3 is CATRRDYGYTF. CDR3 nucleotides: TGTGCCACCAGGAGGGACTATGGCTACACCTTC.